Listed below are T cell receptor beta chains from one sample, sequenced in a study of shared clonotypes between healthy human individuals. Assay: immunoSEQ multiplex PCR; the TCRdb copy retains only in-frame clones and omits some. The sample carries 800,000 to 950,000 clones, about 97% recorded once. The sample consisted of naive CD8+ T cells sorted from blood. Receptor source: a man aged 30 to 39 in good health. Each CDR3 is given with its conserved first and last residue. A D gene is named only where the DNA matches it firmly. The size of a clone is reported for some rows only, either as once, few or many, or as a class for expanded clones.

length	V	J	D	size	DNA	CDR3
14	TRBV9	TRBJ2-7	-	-	TGTGCCAGCAGCAGAGCGGCTTTTTCCTACGAGCAGTACTTC	CASSRAAFSYEQYF
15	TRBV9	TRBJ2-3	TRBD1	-	TGTGCCAGCAGCGTATGGGACAGGGGCACAGATACGCAGTATTTT	CASSVWDRGTDTQYF
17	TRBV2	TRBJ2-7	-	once	TGTGCCAGCAGTGAATGGGGCGAGGGAATAACCGCATACGAGCAGTACTTC	CASSEWGEGITAYEQYF
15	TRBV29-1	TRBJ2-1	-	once	TGCAGCGTTCGGGGGCTAAAAAGCTCCTACAATGAGCAGTTCTTC	CSVRGLKSSYNEQFF
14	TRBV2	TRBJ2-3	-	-	TGTGCCAGCAGTGACGGTAGGGTCACAGATACGCAGTATTTT	CASSDGRVTDTQYF
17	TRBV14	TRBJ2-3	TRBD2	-	TGTGCCAGCAGCCAAGGTTGGCTAGCGGGATACACAGATACGCAGTATTTT	CASSQGWLAGYTDTQYF
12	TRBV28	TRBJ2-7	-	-	TGTGCCAGCAGTTTAGACTTGGGTCAGCAGTACTTC	CASSLDLGQQYF
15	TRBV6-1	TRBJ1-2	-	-	TGTGCCAGCAGTGAATACGTTGATGGCTCCGATGGCTACACCTTC	CASSEYVDGSDGYTF
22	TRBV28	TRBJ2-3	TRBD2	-	TGTGCCAGCAGTTCCCTTACAATAACAGGGAGACTAGCGGGAGATCAAGCAGATACGCAGTATTTT	CASSSLTITGRLAGDQADTQYF
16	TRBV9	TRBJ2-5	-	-	TGTGCCAGCAGCCCTGGGAGAACGGGAGCTCAAGAGACCCAGTACTTC	CASSPGRTGAQETQYF
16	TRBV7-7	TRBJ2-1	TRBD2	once	TGTGCCAGCAGCTTAGGCAGCGGGAGGGGGCGGAATGAGCAGTTCTTC	CASSLGSGRGRNEQFF
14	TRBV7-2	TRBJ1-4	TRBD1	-	TGTGCCAGCAGCCCGGACAGGGAATCCGAAAAACTGTTTTTT	CASSPDRESEKLFF
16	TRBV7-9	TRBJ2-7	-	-	TGTGCCAGCAGCTTAGTCCTCCGGGAATCGGGGGACGAGCAGTACTTC	CASSLVLRESGDEQYF
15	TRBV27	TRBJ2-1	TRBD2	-	TGTGCCAGCAGTATCGGACTAGCGGGGGACAATGAGCAGTTCTTC	CASSIGLAGDNEQFF
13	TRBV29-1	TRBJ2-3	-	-	TGCAGCGTTGAACAGGTTGGAGCAGATACGCAGTATTTT	CSVEQVGADTQYF
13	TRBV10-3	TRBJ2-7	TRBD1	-	TGTGCCATCAGTGCCGACAGGGGCAACGAGCAGTACTTC	CAISADRGNEQYF
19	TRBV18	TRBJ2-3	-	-	TGTGCCAGCTCACCACCGTCCGACTACCCCCGGAGGCTTAGGGATACGCAGTATTTT	CASSPPSDYPRRLRDTQYF
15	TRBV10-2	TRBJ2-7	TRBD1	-	TGCGCCAGCCAAAAACCAGGACAGGGAACCTACGAGCAGTACTTC	CASQKPGQGTYEQYF
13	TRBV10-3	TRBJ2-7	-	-	TGTGCCATCAGTGAGGGACAGCTCTACGAGCAGTACTTC	CAISEGQLYEQYF
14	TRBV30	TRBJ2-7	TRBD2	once	TGTGCCTGGAAGAGACTAGCGACTACCTACGAGCAGTACTTC	CAWKRLATTYEQYF
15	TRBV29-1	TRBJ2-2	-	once	TGCAGCGTTCTCCTATTGGGGCAGGGGTTCGGGGAGCTGTTTTTT	CSVLLLGQGFGELFF
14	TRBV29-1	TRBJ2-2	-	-	TGCAGCGTTGTAGGCAGGGTGAACACCGGGGAGCTGTTTTTT	CSVVGRVNTGELFF
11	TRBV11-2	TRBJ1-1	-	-	TGTGCCAGCAGCTTAGACAGGGAGGCTTTCTTT	CASSLDREAFF